This T cell receptor (beta chain) was captured by sequencing in a study of STAT5B mutations in CD4+ large granular lymphocyte leukemia. Points from the study as a whole: Patient CD4-sorted repertoires stayed more clonal than healthy ones after leukemic-clone removal.

A note on this clone: Its antigen is unknown.

The assay was immunoSEQ multiplex PCR, and TCRdb's table has in-frame clones only and misses some. Seen here are around 20,000 clones, over 80% observed once, and the top ten hold around 8.6%. Healthy controls were blood donor buffy coats. There are 16 residues in the CDR3. Germline CDR1 and CDR2: KGHSH and LQKENI. Losses at the gene ends were 3 bases for V and 2 bases for J; bases not matched to a gene: 7. The TCR was taken from a human donor in good health. The chain is built from TRBV18 and TRBJ2-3; 8 bases fit TRBD1. The sequenced sample consisted of CD4+ T cells from blood buffy coats. The CDR3 region has the DNA TGTGCCAGCTCACCGACAGGGGTCTCCATCACAGATACGCAGTATTTT. The encoded protein is CASSPTGVSITDTQYF. The full variable domain, in which reference TRBV18 and TRBJ2-3 provide the parts outside the CDR3, is NAGVMQNPRHLVRRRGQEARLRCSPMKGHSHVYWYRQLPEEGLKFMVYLQKENIIDESGMPKERFSAEFPKEGPSILRIQQVVRGDSAAYFCASSPTGVSITDTQYFGPGTRLTVL.